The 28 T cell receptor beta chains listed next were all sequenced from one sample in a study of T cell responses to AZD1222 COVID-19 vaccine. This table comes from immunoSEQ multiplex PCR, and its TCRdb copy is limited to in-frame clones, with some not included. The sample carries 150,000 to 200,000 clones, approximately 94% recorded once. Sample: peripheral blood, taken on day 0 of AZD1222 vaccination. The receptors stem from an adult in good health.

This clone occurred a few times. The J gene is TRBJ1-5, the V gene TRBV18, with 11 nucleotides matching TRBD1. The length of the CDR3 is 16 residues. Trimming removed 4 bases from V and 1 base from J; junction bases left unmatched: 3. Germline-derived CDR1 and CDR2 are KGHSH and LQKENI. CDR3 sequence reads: CASSLGTGGSNQPQHF. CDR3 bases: TGTGCCAGCTCACTCGGGACAGGGGGGAGCAATCAGCCCCAGCATTTT.

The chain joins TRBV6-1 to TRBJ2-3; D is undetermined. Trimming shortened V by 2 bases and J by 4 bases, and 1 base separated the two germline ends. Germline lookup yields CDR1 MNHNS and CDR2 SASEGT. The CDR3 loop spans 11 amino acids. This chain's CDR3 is CASSESDTQYF. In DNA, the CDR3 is TGTGCCAGCAGTGAATCAGATACGCAGTATTTT.

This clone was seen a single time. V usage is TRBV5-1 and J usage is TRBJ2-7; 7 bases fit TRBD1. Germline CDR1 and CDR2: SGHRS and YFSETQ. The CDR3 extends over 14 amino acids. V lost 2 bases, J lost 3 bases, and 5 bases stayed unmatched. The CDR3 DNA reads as TGCGCCAGCAGCTTCACGGGACAGCTCTACGAGCAGTACTTC. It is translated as CASSFTGQLYEQYF. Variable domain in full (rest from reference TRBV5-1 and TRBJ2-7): KAGVTQTPRYLIKTRGQQVTLSCSPISGHRSVSWYQQTPGQGLQFLFEYFSETQRNKGNFPGRFSGRQFSNSRSEMNVSTLELGDSALYLCASSFTGQLYEQYFGPGTRLTVT.

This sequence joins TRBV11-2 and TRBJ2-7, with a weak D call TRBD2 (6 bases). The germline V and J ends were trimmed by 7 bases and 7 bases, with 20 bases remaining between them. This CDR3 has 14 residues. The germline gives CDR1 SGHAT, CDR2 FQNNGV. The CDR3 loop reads CASNQGGPGREQYF. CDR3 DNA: TGTGCCAGCAACCAAGGAGGGCCGGGAAGGGAGCAGTACTTC.

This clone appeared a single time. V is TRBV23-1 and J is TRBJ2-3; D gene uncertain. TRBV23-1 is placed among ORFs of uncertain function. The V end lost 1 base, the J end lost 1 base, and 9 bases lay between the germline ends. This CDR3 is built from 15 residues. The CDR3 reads CASSQFEPCTDTQYF. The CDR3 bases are TGCGCCAGCAGTCAATTTGAACCTTGCACAGATACGCAGTATTTT.

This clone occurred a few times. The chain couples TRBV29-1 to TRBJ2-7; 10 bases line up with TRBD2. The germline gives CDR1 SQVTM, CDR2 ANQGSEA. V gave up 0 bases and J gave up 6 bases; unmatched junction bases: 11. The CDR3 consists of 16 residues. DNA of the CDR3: TGCAGCGTTGAAGACCGACCAATTAGCGGGAGGATCGAGCAGTACTTC. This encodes CSVEDRPISGRIEQYF.

The CDR3 nucleotides read TGCGCCAGCACTACAGGGTCAAGTTACTATGGCTACACCTTC. Translation: CASTTGSSYYGYTF. The chain is built from TRBV10-2 and TRBJ1-2; a weak D match, TRBD1 (6 bases). CDR3 length: 14 amino acids. Per germline, CDR1 WSHSY and CDR2 SAAADI. V lost 7 bases and J 3 bases, leaving 15 bases between the germline ends.

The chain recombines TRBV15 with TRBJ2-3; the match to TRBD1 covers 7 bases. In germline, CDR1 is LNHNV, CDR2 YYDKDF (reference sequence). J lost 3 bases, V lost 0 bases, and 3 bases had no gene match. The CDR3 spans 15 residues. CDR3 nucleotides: TGTGCCACCAGCAGAGACAGACAGGGAACAGATACGCAGTATTTT. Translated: CATSRDRQGTDTQYF. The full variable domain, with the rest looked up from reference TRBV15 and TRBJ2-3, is DAMVIQNPRYQVTQFGKPVTLSCSQTLNHNVMYWYQQKSSQAPKLLFHYYDKDFNNEADTPDNFQSRRPNTSFCFLDIRSPGLGDTAMYLCATSRDRQGTDTQYFGPGTRLTVL.

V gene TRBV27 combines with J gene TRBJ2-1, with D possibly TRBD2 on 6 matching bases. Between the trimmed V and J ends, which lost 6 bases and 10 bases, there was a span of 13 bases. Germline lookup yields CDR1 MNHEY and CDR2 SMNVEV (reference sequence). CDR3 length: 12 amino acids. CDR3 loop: CASSPQAGEQFF. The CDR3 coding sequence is TGTGCCAGCAGCCCTCAAGCGGGCGAGCAGTTCTTC.

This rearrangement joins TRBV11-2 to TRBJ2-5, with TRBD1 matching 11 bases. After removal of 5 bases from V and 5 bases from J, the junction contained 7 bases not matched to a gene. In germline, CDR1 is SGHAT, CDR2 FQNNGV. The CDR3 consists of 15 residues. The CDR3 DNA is TGTGCCAGCAGCCGTGGGGACAGGGGGAAGGAGACCCAGTACTTC. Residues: CASSRGDRGKETQYF.

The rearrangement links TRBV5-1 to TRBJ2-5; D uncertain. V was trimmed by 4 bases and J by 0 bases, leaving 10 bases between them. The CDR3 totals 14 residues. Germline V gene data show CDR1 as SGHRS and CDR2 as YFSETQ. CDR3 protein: CASSLLVDQETQYF. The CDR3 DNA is TGCGCCAGCAGCCTCCTCGTAGACCAAGAGACCCAGTACTTC. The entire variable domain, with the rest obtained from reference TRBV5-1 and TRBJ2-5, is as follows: KAGVTQTPRYLIKTRGQQVTLSCSPISGHRSVSWYQQTPGQGLQFLFEYFSETQRNKGNFPGRFSGRQFSNSRSEMNVSTLELGDSALYLCASSLLVDQETQYFGPGTRLLVL.

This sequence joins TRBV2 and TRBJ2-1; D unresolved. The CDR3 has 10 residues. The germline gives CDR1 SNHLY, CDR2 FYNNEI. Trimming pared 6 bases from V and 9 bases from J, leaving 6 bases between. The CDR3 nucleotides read TGTGCCAGCAGGTCTGGTGAGCAGTTCTTC. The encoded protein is CASRSGEQFF.

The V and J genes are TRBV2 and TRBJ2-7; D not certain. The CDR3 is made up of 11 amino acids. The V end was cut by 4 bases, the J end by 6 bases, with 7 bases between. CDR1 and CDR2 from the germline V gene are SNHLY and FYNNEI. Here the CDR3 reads CASSGRLEQYF. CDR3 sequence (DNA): TGTGCCAGCAGTGGCAGACTCGAGCAGTACTTC.

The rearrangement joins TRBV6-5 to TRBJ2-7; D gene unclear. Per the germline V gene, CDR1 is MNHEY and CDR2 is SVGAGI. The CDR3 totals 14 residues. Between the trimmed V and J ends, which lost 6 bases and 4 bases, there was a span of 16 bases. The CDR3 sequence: CASSPYGEAYEQYF. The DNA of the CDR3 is TGTGCCAGCAGCCCCTACGGTGAGGCATACGAGCAGTACTTC.

CDR3 amino acids: CASSPRLAGVADTQYF. Written as DNA, the CDR3 is TGTGCCAGCAGCCCCAGACTAGCGGGAGTGGCAGATACGCAGTATTTT. This sequence joins TRBV11-3 and TRBJ2-3, with 12 bases lining up with TRBD2. The germline V gene has CDR1 SGHNT and CDR2 YENEEA. This CDR3 has 16 amino acids. V dropped 5 bases and J dropped 4; count of bases not matched to a gene: 7. The full variable domain, with the rest looked up from reference TRBV11-3 and TRBJ2-3, is EAGVVQSPRYKIIEKKQPVAFWCNPISGHNTLYWYLQNLGQGPELLIRYENEEAVDDSQLPKDRFSAERLKGVDSTLKIQPAELGDSAVYLCASSPRLAGVADTQYFGPGTRLTVL.

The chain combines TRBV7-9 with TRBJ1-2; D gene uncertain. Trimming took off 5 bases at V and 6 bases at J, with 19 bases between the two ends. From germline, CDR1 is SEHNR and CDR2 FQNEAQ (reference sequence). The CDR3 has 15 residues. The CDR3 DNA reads TGTGCCAGCAGCCCGGAGGACGCACTAATTGATGGCTACACCTTC. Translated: CASSPEDALIDGYTF.

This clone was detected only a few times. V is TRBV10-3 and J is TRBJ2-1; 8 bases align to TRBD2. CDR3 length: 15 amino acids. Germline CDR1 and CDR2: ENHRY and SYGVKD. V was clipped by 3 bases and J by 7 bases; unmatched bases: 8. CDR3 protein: CAISEAGVLGNEQFF. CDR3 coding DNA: TGTGCCATCAGTGAAGCGGGAGTTCTTGGGAATGAGCAGTTCTTC.

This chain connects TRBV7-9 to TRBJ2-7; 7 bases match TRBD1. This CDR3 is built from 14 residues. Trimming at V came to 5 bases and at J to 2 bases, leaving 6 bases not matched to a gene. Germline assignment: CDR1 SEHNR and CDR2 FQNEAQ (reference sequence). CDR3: CASSRRDSTYEQYF. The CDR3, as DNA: TGTGCCAGCAGCCGCCGGGACAGCACCTACGAGCAGTACTTC.

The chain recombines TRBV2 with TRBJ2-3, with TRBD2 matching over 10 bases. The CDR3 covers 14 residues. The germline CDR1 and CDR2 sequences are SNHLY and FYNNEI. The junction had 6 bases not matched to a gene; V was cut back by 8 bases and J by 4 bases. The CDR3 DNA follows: TGTGCCAGCCAACGGCTAGCGGGAGCAGATACGCAGTATTTT. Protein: CASQRLAGADTQYF.

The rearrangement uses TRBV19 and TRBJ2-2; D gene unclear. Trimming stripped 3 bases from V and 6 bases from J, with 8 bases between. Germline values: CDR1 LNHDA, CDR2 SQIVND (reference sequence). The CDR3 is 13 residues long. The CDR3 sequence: CASSMRAPGELFF. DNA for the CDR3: TGTGCCAGTAGTATGCGCGCTCCCGGGGAGCTGTTTTTT.

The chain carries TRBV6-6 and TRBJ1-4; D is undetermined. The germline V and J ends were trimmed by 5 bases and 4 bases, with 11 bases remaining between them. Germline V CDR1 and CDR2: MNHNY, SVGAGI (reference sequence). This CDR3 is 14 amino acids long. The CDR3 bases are TGTGCCAGCAGTCTCGGACCGTATAATGAAAAACTGTTTTTT. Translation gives CASSLGPYNEKLFF.

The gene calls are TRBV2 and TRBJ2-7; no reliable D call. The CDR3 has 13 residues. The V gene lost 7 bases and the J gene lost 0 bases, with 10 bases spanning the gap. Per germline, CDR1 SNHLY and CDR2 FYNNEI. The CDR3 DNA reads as TGTGCCAGCAAGCCAGAGAGCTCCTACGAGCAGTACTTC. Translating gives CASKPESSYEQYF. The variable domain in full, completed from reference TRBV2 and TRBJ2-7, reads EPEVTQTPSHQVTQMGQEVILRCVPISNHLYFYWYRQILGQKVEFLVSFYNNEISEKSEIFDDQFSVERPDGSNFTLKIRSTKLEDSAMYFCASKPESSYEQYFGPGTRLTVT.

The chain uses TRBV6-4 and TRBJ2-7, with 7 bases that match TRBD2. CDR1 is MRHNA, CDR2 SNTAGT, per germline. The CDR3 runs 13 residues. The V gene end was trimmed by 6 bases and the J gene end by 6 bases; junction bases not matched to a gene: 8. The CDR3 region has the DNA TGTGCCAGCAGGGGGAGGGGCCCTTTCGAGCAGTACTTC. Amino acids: CASRGRGPFEQYF.

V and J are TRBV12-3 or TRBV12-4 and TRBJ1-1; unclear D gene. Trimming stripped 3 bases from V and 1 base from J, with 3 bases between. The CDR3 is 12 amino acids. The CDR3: CASSFANTEAFF. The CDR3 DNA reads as TGTGCCAGCAGTTTCGCGAACACTGAAGCTTTCTTT.

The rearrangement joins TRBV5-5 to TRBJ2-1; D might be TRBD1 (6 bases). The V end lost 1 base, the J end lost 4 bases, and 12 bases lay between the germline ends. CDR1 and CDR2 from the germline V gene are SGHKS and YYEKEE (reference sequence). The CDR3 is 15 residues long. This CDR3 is CASSLSGQLYNEQFF. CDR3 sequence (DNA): TGTGCCAGCAGCTTGTCGGGACAACTGTACAATGAGCAGTTCTTC.

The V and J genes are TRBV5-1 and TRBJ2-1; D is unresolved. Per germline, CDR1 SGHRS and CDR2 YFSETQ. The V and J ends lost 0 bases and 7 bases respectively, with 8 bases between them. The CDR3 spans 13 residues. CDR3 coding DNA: TGCGCCAGCAGCTTGGGGCCCGTTAATGAGCAGTTCTTC. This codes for CASSLGPVNEQFF.

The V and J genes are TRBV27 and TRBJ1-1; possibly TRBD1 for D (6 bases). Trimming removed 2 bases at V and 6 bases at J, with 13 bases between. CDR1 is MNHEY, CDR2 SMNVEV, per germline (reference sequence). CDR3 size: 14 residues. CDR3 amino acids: CASSLNGGPSEAFF. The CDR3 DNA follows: TGTGCCAGCAGTTTAAATGGGGGGCCGTCTGAAGCTTTCTTT.

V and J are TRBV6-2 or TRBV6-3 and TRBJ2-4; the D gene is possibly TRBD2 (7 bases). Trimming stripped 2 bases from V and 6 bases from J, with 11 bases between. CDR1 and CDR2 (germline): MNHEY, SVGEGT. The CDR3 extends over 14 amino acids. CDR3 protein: CASSYGGGGNIQYF. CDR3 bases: TGTGCCAGCAGTTACGGGGGAGGGGGAAACATTCAGTACTTC.